This T cell receptor beta chain is from a study of PD-L1 blockade in urothelial cancer. Assay used: immunoSEQ multiplex PCR; TCRdb lists only in-frame clones, some missing. The sample lists about 43,000 clones; about 80% were seen once. Comments on this clone: One end of the junction fails to match germline, which may point to a read error.

Stated time point: peripheral blood 6 weeks after treatment start. The germline V gene encodes CDR1 GTSNPN and CDR2 SVGIG (reference sequence). The CDR3 contains 15 residues. The origin of this receptor is a man in his fifties or sixties with urothelial cancer. The source material was PBMCs, sampled around atezolizumab (anti-PD-L1) treatment. This chain connects TRBV30 to TRBJ2-3, with TRBD1 matching 7 bases. Written as DNA, the CDR3 is TGTGCCTGGAGTGTAGGGACAGCGAGCACAGGTACGCAGTATTTT. Amino acids: CAWSVGTASTGTQYF. Full variable domain (outside the CDR3, taken from reference TRBV30 and TRBJ2-3): SQTIHQWPATLVQPVGSPLSLECTVEGTSNPNLYWYRQAAGRGLQLLFYSVGIGQISSEVPQNLSASRPQDRQFILSSKKLLLSDSGFYLCAWSVGTASTGTQYFGPGTRLTVL.